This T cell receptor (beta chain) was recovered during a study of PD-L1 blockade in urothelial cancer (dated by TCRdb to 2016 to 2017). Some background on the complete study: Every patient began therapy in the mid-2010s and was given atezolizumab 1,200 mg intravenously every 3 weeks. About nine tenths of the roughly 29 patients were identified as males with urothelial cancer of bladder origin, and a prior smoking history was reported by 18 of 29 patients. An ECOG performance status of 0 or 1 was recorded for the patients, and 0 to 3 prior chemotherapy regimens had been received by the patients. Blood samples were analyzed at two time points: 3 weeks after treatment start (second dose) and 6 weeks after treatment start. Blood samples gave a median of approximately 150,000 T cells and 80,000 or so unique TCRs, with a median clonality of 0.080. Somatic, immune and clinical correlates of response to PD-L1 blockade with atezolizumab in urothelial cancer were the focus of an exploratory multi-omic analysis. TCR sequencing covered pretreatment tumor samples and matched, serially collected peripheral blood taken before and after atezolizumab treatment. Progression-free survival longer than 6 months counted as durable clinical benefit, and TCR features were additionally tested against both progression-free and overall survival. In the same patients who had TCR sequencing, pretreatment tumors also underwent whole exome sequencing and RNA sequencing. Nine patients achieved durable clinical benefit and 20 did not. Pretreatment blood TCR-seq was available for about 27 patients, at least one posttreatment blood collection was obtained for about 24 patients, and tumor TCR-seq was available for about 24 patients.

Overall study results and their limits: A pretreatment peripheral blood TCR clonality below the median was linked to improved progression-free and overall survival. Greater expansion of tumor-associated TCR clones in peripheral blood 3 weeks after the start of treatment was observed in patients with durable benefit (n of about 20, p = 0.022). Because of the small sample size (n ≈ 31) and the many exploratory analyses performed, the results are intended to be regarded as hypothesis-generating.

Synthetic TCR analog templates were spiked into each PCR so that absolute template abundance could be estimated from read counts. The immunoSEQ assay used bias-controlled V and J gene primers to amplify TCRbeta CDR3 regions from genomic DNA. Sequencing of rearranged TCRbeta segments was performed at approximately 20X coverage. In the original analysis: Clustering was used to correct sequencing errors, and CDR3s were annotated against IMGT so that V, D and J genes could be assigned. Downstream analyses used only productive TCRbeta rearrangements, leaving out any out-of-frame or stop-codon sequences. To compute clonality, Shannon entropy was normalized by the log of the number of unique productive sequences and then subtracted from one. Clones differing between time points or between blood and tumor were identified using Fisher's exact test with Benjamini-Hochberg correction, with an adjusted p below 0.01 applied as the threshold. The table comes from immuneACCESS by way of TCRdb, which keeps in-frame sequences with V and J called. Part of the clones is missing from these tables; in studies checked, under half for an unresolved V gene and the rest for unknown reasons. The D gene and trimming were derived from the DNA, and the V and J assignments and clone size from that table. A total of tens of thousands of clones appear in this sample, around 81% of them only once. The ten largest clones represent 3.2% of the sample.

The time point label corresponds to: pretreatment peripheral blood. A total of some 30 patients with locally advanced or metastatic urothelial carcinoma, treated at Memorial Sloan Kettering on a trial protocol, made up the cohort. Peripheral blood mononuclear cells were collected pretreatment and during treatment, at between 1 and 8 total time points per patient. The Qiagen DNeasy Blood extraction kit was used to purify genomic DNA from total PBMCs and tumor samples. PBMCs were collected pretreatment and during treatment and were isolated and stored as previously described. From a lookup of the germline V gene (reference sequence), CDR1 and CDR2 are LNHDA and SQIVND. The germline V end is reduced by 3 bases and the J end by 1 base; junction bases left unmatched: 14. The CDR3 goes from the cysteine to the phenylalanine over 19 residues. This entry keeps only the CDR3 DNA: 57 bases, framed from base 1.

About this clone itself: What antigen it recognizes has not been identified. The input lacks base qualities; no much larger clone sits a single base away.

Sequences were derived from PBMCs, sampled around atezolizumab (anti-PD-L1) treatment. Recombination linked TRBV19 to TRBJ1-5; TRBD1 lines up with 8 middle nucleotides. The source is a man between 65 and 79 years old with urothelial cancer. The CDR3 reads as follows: CASSMTGRTGRRSNQPQHF. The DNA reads TGTGCCAGTAGTATGACCGGTAGGACAGGGCGGAGGAGCAATCAGCCCCAGCATTTT.